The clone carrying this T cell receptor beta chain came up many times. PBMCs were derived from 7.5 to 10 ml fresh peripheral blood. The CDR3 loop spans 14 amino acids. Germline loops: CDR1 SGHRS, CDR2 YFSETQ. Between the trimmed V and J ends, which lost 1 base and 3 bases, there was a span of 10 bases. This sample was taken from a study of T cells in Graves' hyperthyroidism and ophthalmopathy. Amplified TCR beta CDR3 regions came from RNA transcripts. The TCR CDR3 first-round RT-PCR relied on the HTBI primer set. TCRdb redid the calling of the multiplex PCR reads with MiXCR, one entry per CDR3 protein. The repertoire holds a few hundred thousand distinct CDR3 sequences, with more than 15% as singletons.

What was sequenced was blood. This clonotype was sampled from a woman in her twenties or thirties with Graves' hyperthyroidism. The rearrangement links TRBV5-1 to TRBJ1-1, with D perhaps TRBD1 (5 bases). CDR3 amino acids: CASSLSGWDTEAFF. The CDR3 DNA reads TGCGCCAGCAGCTTGTCAGGGTGGGACACTGAAGCTTTCTTT.